The present entry profiles one TCR beta chain with its context. Its antigen is undetermined. The data were taken from a study of cytomegalovirus exposure and HLA in healthy donors. The primer mix had 60 Vbeta and 13 Jbeta primers. Only in-frame clones appear in the TCRdb table, and some are missing; sequencing was by immunoSEQ multiplex PCR. The table shows about 190,000 clones, with more than 75% occurring only once. V shed 1 base and J shed 7 bases, with 11 bases lying between them. CDR3 length equals 14 residues. The V gene's germline CDR1 is LNHDA and CDR2 SQIVND (reference sequence). General study points: With high specificity and sensitivity, the classifier reportedly diagnosed cytomegalovirus status.

The sequenced sample consisted of PBMCs. This sequence joins TRBV19 and TRBJ1-5, with a possible D match to TRBD1 (6 bases). This sequence was found in a woman under 30 in good health and CMV-seronegative. Here the CDR3 DNA reads TGTGCCAGTAGTATAGTACTAAGGGGGCAGCCCCAGCATTTT. Its translation: CASSIVLRGQPQHF.